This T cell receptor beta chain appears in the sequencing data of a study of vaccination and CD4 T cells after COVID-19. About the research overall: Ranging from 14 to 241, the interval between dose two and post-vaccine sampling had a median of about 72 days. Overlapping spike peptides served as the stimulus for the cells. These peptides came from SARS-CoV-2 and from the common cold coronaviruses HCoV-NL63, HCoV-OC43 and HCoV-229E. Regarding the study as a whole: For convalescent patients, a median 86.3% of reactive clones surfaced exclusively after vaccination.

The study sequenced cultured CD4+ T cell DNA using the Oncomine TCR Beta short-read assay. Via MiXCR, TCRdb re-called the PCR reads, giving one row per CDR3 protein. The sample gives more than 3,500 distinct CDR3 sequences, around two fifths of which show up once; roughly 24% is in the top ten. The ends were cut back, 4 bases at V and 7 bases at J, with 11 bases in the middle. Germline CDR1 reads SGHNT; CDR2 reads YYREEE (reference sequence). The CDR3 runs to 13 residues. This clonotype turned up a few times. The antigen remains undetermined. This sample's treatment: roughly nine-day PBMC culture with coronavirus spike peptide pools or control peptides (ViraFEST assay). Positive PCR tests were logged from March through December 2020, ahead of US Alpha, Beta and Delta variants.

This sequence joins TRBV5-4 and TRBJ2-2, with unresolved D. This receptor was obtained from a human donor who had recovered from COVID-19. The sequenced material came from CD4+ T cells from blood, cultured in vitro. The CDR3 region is CASSPGQVGELFF. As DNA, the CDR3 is TGTGCCAGCAGCCCTGGCCAGGTCGGGGAGCTGTTTTTT.